These 9 T cell receptor beta chains were sequenced from one sample in a study of shared clonotypes between healthy human individuals. Naive CD8 cells lacked CD45RO, underwent positive selection for CCR7 and left out terminally differentiated effector memory CD45RA+ cells. Repertoires were generated with immunoSEQ multiplex PCR, while TCRdb's copy carries only in-frame clones and drops some. The table has 2 million to 2.5 million clones, about 95% seen once; the top ten hold 0.85% to 1.2%. The sequenced material came from naive CD8+ T cells sorted from blood. Receptor source: a man younger than 35 in good health.

This clone has only one observation. Here the CDR3 DNA reads TGTGCCAGCAGCCCGGGACTACTGGGCGGTACGCAGTATTTT. Amino acids: CASSPGLLGGTQYF. The chain combines TRBV5-4 with TRBJ2-3, with TRBD2 matching over 7 bases. The V gene end was trimmed by 4 bases and the J gene end by 8 bases; junction bases not matched to a gene: 10. Germline CDR1 SGHNT, CDR2 YYREEE (reference sequence). This CDR3 is 14 amino acids long.

The V call is TRBV7-8, the J call TRBJ2-1; TRBD1 aligns across 10 bases. V dropped 5 bases and J dropped 7; count of bases not matched to a gene: 8. Germline CDR1 SGHVS, CDR2 FQNEAQ. This CDR3 spans 15 amino acids. The chain's CDR3 is CASSRQPGQGNEQFF. CDR3 DNA: TGTGCCAGCAGCCGACAACCGGGACAGGGGAATGAGCAGTTCTTC.

This clone was counted once. CDR3 loop: CAISDKGGNTEAFF. CDR3 DNA sequence: TGTGCCATCAGTGACAAGGGGGGGAACACTGAAGCTTTCTTT. The chain joins TRBV10-3 to TRBJ1-1; D perhaps matches TRBD1 (6 bases). V dropped 3 bases and J dropped 1 base, with 9 bases sitting between them. The CDR3 extends over 14 amino acids. CDR1 and CDR2 from the germline V gene are ENHRY and SYGVKD.

This clone was detected only a few times. The sample holds other DNA sequences that translate to the same CDR3. The chain couples TRBV27 to TRBJ2-3, with D unclear. Trimming took off 3 bases at V and 0 bases at J, with 4 bases between the two ends. The germline V gene encodes CDR1 MNHEY and CDR2 SMNVEV (reference sequence). The CDR3 is 13 amino acids. CDR3 protein: CASSLASTDTQYF. The CDR3 DNA sequence: TGTGCCAGCAGTTTGGCTAGCACAGATACGCAGTATTTT.

As DNA, the CDR3 is TGTGCCAGCAGCTTCCCCCTGGGAAACACTGAAGCTTTCTTT. Residues: CASSFPLGNTEAFF. The genes are TRBV5-5 and TRBJ1-1; no firm D call. V was trimmed by 2 bases and J by 2 bases, leaving 10 bases between them. Germline values: CDR1 SGHKS, CDR2 YYEKEE (reference sequence). The CDR3 is 14 amino acids.

V is TRBV4-1 and J is TRBJ1-4; D is perhaps TRBD1 (5 bases). CDR3 length: 17 amino acids. Germline V lookup: CDR1 MGHRA, CDR2 YSYEKL. The V end lost 4 bases, the J end lost 1 base, and 16 bases lay between the germline ends. The CDR3 loop reads CASSLIMVGVTNEKLFF. The CDR3 DNA reads as TGCGCCAGCAGCCTCATAATGGTGGGGGTAACTAATGAAAAACTGTTTTTT.

The V gene is TRBV6-4, the J gene TRBJ1-5; no clear D gene. V lost 6 bases, J lost 7 bases, and 13 bases lay in between. This CDR3 spans 13 amino acids. Germline CDR1 and CDR2: MRHNA and SNTAGT. CDR3 sequence: CASSPSSRQPQHF. As DNA, the CDR3 is TGTGCCAGCAGCCCGTCCAGTAGGCAGCCCCAGCATTTT.

The chain employs TRBV13 and TRBJ2-1, with D perhaps matching TRBD2 (5 bases). The V and J ends lost 4 bases and 2 bases respectively, with 15 bases between them. Per the germline V gene, CDR1 is PRHDT and CDR2 is FYEKMQ (reference sequence). The CDR3 consists of 16 residues. The chain's CDR3 is CASSSQLGGAYNEQFF. In DNA form, the CDR3 reads TGTGCCAGCAGCTCTCAACTCGGAGGCGCCTACAATGAGCAGTTCTTC.

This chain links TRBV7-2 with TRBJ1-1; D remains ambiguous. This CDR3 region has 13 residues. Trimming stripped 6 bases from V and 4 bases from J, with 12 bases between. The V gene's germline CDR1 is SGHTA and CDR2 FQGNSA. CDR3 sequence (DNA): TGTGCCAGCAGTTCGGACCCGGGCACTGAAGCTTTCTTT. Its protein is CASSSDPGTEAFF.